This T cell receptor beta chain was obtained from a study of early T cells in non-severe SARS-CoV-2 infection (dated by TCRdb to the early 2020s). Concerning the study at large: TCR sequencing used bulk RNA from unsorted whole blood, so alpha and beta chains could not be paired. The paper as a whole reports these results and caveats: VDJdb matching was skewed toward anti-spike CD8 responses, so virus-specific expansions were likely underestimated and private and CD4 specificities were missed.

The CDR3 starts with the cysteine, ends with the phenylalanine, and has 19 residues. Of the read, only the CDR3 DNA is kept; its 57 bases are in frame from base 1. V is cut back by 2 bases and J by 3 bases, with 9 bases in the junction unmatched. Looking up the germline V gene yields CDR1 SGHVS and CDR2 FNYEAQ. As to this clonotype: Its target antigen remains unknown. No qualities accompany the bases; no much larger clone lies one base away.

The study was a case-control design nested within a healthcare worker cohort in London, UK, with weekly nasopharyngeal swab PCR tests and blood sampling. Healthcare workers were recruited between 23 and 31 March 2020, during the week of the UK lockdown, and were followed weekly for up to about 16 weeks. Library generation was performed with 5' RACE. Sequencer: NextSeq 500. To correct for sequencing error and PCR bias, the TCR library protocol tagged individual cDNA molecules with unique molecular identifiers. Sequencing covered both TCR alpha and beta chains, and within each sample the abundances of alpha and beta sequences were tightly co-correlated. As for the authors' bioinformatics: Decombinator V4 was used to annotate the V gene, J gene and CDR3 of the TCR sequences. Expanded TCRs were defined as changing significantly between any two time points under a Poisson model with p below 0.0001. TCR abundances were normalised to the total number of TCRs sequenced per sample and expressed as counts per million. MAIT TCRs were defined by TRAV1-2 paired with TRAJ12, TRAJ20 or TRAJ33, and iNKT TCRs by TRAV10 paired with TRAJ18. VDJdb, accessed 1 November 2021, was searched for CMV, EBV and SARS-CoV-2 annotated TCRs, excluding TCRs annotated for multiple antigens. The public reads were quality trimmed at Q25 with fastp and then assembled into clones with MiXCR by TCRdb, keeping productive beta chains. Each CDR3 protein appears once, grouped with its most common genes and DNA. The V and J calls, along with clone size, are taken from TCRdb and not from the paper's own processing. The sample table lists tens of thousands of distinct CDR3 sequences, about 12% of them with a count of one. Clones ranked in the top ten supply about 8.5% of the sample.

Sequencing was performed on whole blood. The V gene is TRBV7-6 and the J gene is TRBJ2-2; 13 bases in the middle match TRBD2. This TCR was recovered from an adult who was a healthcare worker with PCR-confirmed SARS-CoV-2 infection or an uninfected control (not recorded which). CDR3 sequence: CASSLKGLAGVMDTGELFF. Here is the DNA: TGTGCCAGCAGCTTAAAAGGACTAGCGGGAGTTATGGACACCGGGGAGCTGTTTTTT. The reference TRBV7-6 and TRBJ2-2 proteins fill in what lies around the CDR3, so the full variable domain reads GAGVSQSPRYKVTKRGQDVALRCDPISGHVSLYWYRQALGQGPEFLTYFNYEAQQDKSGLPNDRFSAERPEGSISTLTIQRTEQRDSAMYRCASSLKGLAGVMDTGELFFGEGSRLTVL.